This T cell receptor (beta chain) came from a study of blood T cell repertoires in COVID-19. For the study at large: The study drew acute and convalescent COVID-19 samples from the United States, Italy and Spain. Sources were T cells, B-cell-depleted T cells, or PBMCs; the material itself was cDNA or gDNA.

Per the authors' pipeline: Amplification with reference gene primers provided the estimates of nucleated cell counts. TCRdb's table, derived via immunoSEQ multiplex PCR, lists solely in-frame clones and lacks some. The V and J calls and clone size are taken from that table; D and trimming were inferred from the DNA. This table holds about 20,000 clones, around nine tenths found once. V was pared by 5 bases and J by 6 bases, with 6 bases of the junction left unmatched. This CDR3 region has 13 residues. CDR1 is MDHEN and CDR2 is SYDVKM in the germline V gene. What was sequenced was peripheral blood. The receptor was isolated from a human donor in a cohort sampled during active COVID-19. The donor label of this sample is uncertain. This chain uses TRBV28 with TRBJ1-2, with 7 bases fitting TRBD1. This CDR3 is CASSLGTVHGYTF. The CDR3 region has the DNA TGTGCCAGCAGTCTAGGGACAGTTCATGGCTACACCTTC.